This TCR beta chain stems from a study of neurological immune-mediated disorders. This clonotype occurred many times. CDR3 length: 11 amino acids. Trimming pared 3 bases from V and 5 bases from J, leaving 7 bases between. Germline loops: CDR1 SQVTM, CDR2 ANQGSEA. Time point indicated: longitudinal time-point 3. A single record per CDR3 protein comes from TCRdb applying MiXCR to the 5' RACE reads. The data contain approximately 48,000 distinct CDR3 sequences, about 13% of them singletons. This TCR derives from a male donor with HTLV-1-associated myelopathy (HAM/TSP). This chain uses TRBV29-1 with TRBJ1-2; D is unresolved. Sample: PBMCs. The CDR3 nucleotides are TGCAGCGTTGATTTGGGATATGGCTACACCTTC. It codes for CSVDLGYGYTF.